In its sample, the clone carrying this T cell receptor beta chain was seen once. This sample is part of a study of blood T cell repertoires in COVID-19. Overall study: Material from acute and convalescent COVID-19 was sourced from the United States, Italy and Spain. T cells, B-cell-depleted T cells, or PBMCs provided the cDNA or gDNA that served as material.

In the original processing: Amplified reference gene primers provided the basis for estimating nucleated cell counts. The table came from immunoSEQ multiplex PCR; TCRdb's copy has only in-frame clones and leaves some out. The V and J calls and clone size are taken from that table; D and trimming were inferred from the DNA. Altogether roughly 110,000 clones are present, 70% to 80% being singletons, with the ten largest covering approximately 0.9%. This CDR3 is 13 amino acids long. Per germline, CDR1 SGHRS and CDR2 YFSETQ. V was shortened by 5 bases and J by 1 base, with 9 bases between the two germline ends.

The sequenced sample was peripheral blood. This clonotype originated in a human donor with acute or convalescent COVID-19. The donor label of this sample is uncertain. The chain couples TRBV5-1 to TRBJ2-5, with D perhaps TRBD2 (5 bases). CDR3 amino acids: CASRAGVQETQYF. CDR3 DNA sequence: TGCGCCAGCAGAGCCGGGGTCCAAGAGACCCAGTACTTC.